A selection of T cell receptor beta chains follows, all from one sample in a study of beta chain features in type 1 diabetes. Clones were read by immunoSEQ multiplex PCR, and TCRdb kept only the in-frame ones, dropping some. The sample contains approximately 360,000 clones, roughly 12% of which appear only once. The sequenced sample consisted of naive CD4+ T cells from blood. The receptors come from a woman between 18 and 29 years old with type 1 diabetes. Both conserved end residues are part of each CDR3. D genes are given only for firm matches. The size of a clone is reported for some rows only, either as once, few or many, or as a class for expanded clones.

d_call j_call v_call clone_size cdr3_aa cdr3_nt
TRBD1 TRBJ1-4 TRBV19 NA CATAGTESEKLFF TGTGCCACCGCCGGGACAGAGAGCGAAAAACTGTTTTTT
TRBD2 TRBJ2-4 TRBV7-9 few CASSLAATSPLIIQYF TGTGCCAGCAGCTTAGCGGCGACTAGCCCTTTAATCATTCAGTACTTC
TRBD1 TRBJ2-1 TRBV4-1 NA CASRPPGTGNNEQFF TGCGCCAGCAGGCCGCCCGGGACAGGGAACAATGAGCAGTTCTTC
NA TRBJ2-5 TRBV5-1 NA CASSPALALRETQYF TGCGCCAGCAGCCCAGCGTTGGCCCTACGAGAGACCCAGTACTTC
NA TRBJ1-1 TRBV5-4 NA CASSFSSNTEAFF TGTGCCAGCAGCTTTAGCTCAAACACTGAAGCTTTCTTT
TRBD1 TRBJ2-3 TRBV4-2 NA CASSQGGQGTTDTQYF TGTGCCAGCAGCCAAGGGGGACAGGGGACCACAGATACGCAGTATTTT
NA TRBJ2-3 TRBV7-8 few CASRERIAPAKDTQYF TGTGCCAGCCGGGAAAGAATAGCGCCGGCGAAAGATACGCAGTATTTT
TRBD1 TRBJ1-1 TRBV12-5 NA CASGLGITGDSEAFF TGTGCTAGTGGTTTGGGTATCACAGGGGACTCTGAAGCTTTCTTT
NA TRBJ2-3 TRBV20-1 NA CSRTSTDTQYF TGCAGTAGGACTAGCACAGATACGCAGTATTTT
NA TRBJ1-5 TRBV27 NA CASRSHSNQPQHF TGTGCCAGTCGGTCCCATAGCAATCAGCCCCAGCATTTT
TRBD2 TRBJ2-7 TRBV5-1 NA CASRRTSGSNEQYF TGCGCCAGCAGAAGAACTAGCGGGAGTAACGAGCAGTACTTC
TRBD2 TRBJ2-7 TRBV7-2 NA CASSPGLAGAEQYF TGTGCCAGCAGCCCGGGACTAGCGGGGGCGGAGCAGTACTTC
TRBD1 TRBJ2-1 TRBV7-2 NA CASSSGLGTGSYNEQFF TGTGCCAGCAGCTCTGGACTGGGGACAGGCTCCTACAATGAGCAGTTCTTC
NA TRBJ2-1 TRBV11-1 few CASSNLQDNEQFF TGTGCCAGCAGCAACTTACAGGACAATGAGCAGTTCTTC
NA TRBJ2-2 TRBV5-1 few CASSLSDWTNTGELFF TGCGCCAGCAGCTTGTCTGACTGGACGAACACCGGGGAGCTGTTTTTT
TRBD2 TRBJ2-1 TRBV15 few CATSTYQGTRPTDEQFF TGTGCCACCAGCACCTACCAAGGGACTAGGCCGACGGATGAGCAGTTCTTC
NA TRBJ2-7 TRBV4-1 NA CASSPYPRGQSYEQYF TGCGCCAGCAGCCCCTACCCCAGGGGCCAATCCTACGAGCAGTACTTC
NA TRBJ1-1 TRBV11-2 few CASSLALGRLGTEAFF TGTGCCAGCAGCTTAGCTTTGGGGCGACTAGGCACTGAAGCTTTCTTT
TRBD2 TRBJ2-1 TRBV7-9 few CASSRLAEYNEQFF TGTGCCAGCAGCCGACTAGCGGAGTACAATGAGCAGTTCTTC